This note documents a single T cell receptor beta chain sequence. The method was immunoSEQ multiplex PCR; TCRdb's version includes in-frame clones alone and lacks a portion of them. The sample gives approximately 150,000 clones, roughly 88% of which show up once; roughly 5% is in the top ten. The CDR3 has 16 amino acids. CDR1 is SGHDN and CDR2 is FVKESK in the germline V gene. J lost 4 bases, V lost 4 bases, and 7 bases had no gene match. This sample is drawn from a study of blood T cell repertoires in COVID-19. About the research overall: Donors in the United States, Italy and Spain gave samples during acute or convalescent COVID-19.

The sample taken for sequencing was peripheral blood. V is TRBV14 and J is TRBJ2-2; 9 nucleotides match TRBD1. This receptor was obtained from a man aged 18 to 30 with COVID-19, enrolled during active disease. The CDR3 loop is CASSLRQGGATGELFF. CDR3 nucleotide sequence: TGTGCCAGCAGCCTCCGACAGGGGGGCGCCACCGGGGAGCTGTTTTTT.